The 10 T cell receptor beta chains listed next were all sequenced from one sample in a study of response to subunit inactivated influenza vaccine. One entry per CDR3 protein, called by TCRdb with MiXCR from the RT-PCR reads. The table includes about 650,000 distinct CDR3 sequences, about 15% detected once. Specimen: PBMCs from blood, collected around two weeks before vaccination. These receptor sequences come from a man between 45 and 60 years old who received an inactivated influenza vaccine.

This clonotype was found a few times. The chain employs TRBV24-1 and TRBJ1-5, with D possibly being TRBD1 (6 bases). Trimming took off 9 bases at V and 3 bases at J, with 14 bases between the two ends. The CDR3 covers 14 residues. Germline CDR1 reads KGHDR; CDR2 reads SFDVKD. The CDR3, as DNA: TGTGCCACCTCACGGACAGACGCCAATCAGCCCCAGCATTTT. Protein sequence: CATSRTDANQPQHF.

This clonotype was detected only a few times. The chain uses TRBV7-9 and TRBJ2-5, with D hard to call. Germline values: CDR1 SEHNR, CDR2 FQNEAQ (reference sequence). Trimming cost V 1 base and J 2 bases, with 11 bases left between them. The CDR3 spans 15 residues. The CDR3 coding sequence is TGTGCCAGCAGCTTAGAATCGCTCGAACAAGAGACCCAGTACTTC. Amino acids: CASSLESLEQETQYF.

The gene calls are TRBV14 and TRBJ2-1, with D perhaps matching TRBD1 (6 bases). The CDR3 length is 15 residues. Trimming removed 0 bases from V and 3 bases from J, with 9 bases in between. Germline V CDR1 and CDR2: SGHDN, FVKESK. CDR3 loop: CASSQEHRVYNEQFF. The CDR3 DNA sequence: TGTGCCAGCAGCCAAGAACACAGGGTCTACAATGAGCAGTTCTTC.

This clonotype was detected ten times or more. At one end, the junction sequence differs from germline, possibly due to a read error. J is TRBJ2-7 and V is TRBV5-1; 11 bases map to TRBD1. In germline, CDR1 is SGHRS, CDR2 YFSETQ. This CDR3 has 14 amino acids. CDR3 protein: CASSLGTGGYEQYF. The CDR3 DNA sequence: TGTGCCAGCAGCTTAGGGACAGGGGGATACGAGCAGTACTTC.

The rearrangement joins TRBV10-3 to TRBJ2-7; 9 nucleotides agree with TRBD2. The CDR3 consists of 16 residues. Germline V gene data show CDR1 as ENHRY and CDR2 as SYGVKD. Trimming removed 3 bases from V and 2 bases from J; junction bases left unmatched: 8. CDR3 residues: CAISDPRLAEPYEQYF. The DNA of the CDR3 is TGTGCCATCAGTGATCCCCGACTAGCGGAGCCCTACGAGCAGTACTTC.

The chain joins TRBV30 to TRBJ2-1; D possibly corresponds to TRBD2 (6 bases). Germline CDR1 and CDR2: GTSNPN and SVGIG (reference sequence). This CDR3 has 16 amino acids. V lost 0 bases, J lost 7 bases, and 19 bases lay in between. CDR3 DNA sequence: TGTGCCTGGAGTGTACTATTGGGGGGAGTTCGAAATGAGCAGTTCTTC. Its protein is CAWSVLLGGVRNEQFF.

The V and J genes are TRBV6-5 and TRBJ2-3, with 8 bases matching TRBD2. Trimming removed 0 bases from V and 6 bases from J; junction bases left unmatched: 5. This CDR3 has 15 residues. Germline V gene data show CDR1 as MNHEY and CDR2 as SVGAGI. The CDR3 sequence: CASSYSTGGPDTQYF. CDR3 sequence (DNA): TGTGCCAGCAGTTACTCGACGGGAGGGCCTGATACGCAGTATTTT.

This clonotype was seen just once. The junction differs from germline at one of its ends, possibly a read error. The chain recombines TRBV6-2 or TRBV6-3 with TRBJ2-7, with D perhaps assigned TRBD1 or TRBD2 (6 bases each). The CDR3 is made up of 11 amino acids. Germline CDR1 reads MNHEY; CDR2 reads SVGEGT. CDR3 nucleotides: TGTGCCAGCTCCGGGGGCTACGAGAAGTACTTC. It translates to CASSGGYEKYF.

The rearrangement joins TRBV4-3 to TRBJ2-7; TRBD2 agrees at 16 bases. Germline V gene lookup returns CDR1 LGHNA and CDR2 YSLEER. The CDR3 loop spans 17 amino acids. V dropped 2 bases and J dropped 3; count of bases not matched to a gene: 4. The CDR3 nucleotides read TGCGCCAGCAGCCAAACAGGGACTAGCGGGAGGGGCTACGAGCAGTACTTC. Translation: CASSQTGTSGRGYEQYF.

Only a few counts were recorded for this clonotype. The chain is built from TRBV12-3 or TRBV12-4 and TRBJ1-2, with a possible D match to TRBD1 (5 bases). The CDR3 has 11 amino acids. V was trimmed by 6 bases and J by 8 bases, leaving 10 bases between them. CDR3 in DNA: TGTGCCAGCAGCCGGGGGAGAGGCTACACCTTC. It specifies CASSRGRGYTF.